Shown below are 15 T cell receptor beta chains from a single sample sequenced in a study of CD4+ T cells in melanoma. Some clones are missing from TCRdb's copy, which holds only in-frame ones; the method was immunoSEQ multiplex PCR. The table lists about 15,000 clones, 50% to 75% of them singletons, with roughly 13% in the top ten. The sequencing input was cells from a culture (not recorded whether cultured in vitro). The receptor source for this set is a human donor with melanoma.

The chain carries TRBV5-4 and TRBJ2-7; tentatively, D is TRBD1 (5 bases). From germline, CDR1 is SGHNT and CDR2 YYREEE (reference sequence). V dropped 3 bases and J dropped 0 bases, with 16 bases sitting between them. This CDR3 comprises 16 residues. The CDR3 protein is CASSSYRQTSSYEQYF. The CDR3 coding sequence is TGTGCCAGCAGCTCCTATCGACAGACCAGCTCCTACGAGCAGTACTTC.

V gene TRBV19 combines with J gene TRBJ2-2; TRBD2 agrees at 9 bases. V shed 2 bases and J 6 bases; nucleotides not matched to a gene: 7. The CDR3 runs to 16 residues. Germline CDR1 is LNHDA and CDR2 is SQIVND (reference sequence). The CDR3: CASSITPSGASGELFF. The DNA for the CDR3 is TGTGCCAGTAGTATAACCCCTAGCGGGGCATCCGGGGAGCTGTTTTTT. The full variable domain, in which reference TRBV19 and TRBJ2-2 provide the parts outside the CDR3, is DGGITQSPKYLFRKEGQNVTLSCEQNLNHDAMYWYRQDPGQGLRLIYYSQIVNDFQKGDIAEGYSVSREKKESFPLTVTSAQKNPTAFYLCASSITPSGASGELFFGEGSRLTVL.

V and J are TRBV7-3 and TRBJ1-3; D is uncertain. Between the trimmed V and J ends, which lost 4 bases and 0 bases, there was a span of 7 bases. There are 14 residues in the CDR3. Germline V gene lookup returns CDR1 SGHTA and CDR2 FQGTGA. The chain's CDR3 is CASSSITSGNTIYF. CDR3 DNA: TGTGCCAGCAGCTCTATTACCTCTGGAAACACCATATATTTT.

The V call is TRBV7-3, the J call TRBJ2-3; D is tentatively TRBD1 or TRBD2 (6 bases each). Deletions cut 5 bases from V and 4 bases from J, with 13 bases between. The germline gives CDR1 SGHTA, CDR2 FQGTGA. This CDR3 contains 14 residues. The CDR3 nucleotides read TGTGCCAGCAGCCCCAACGGGGGCGCAGATACGCAGTATTTT. Amino acid sequence: CASSPNGGADTQYF.

The chain uses TRBV4-2 and TRBJ2-5, with D perhaps TRBD2 (6 bases). There are 16 residues in the CDR3. The V gene's germline CDR1 is LGHNA and CDR2 YNFKEQ. V was shortened by 4 bases and J by 4 bases, with 19 bases between the two germline ends. The CDR3 DNA is TGTGCCAGCAGCCCGCGCGGGGTACTAGGTCCAGAGACCCAGTACTTC. This gives the protein CASSPRGVLGPETQYF.

The chain couples TRBV6-5 to TRBJ2-7, with TRBD1 matching over 10 bases. CDR1 and CDR2 (germline): MNHEY, SVGAGI. V trimming: 2 bases; J trimming: 2 bases; junction bases outside the gene matches: 0. The CDR3 sequence is 14 residues long. This CDR3 reads CASSYGTGAYEQYF. CDR3 coding DNA: TGTGCCAGCAGTTACGGGACAGGGGCCTACGAGCAGTACTTC.

The sample holds one count of this clone. The CDR3 region has the DNA TGTGCCATCAGTGCACAGGGGAAGGTGAATGAGCAGTTCTTC. Its protein product is CAISAQGKVNEQFF. V gene TRBV10-3 combines with J gene TRBJ2-1; 7 bases line up with TRBD1. Germline CDR1 reads ENHRY; CDR2 reads SYGVKD. The CDR3 consists of 14 residues. V lost 4 bases, J lost 7 bases, and 7 bases stayed unmatched.

CDR3 in amino acids: CASGTAYNSPLHF. In DNA form, the CDR3 reads TGTGCCAGTGGGACAGCCTATAATTCACCCCTCCACTTT. The chain combines TRBV2 with TRBJ1-6; 7 positions match TRBD1. Losses at the gene ends were 9 bases for V and 2 bases for J; bases not matched to a gene: 1. Germline values: CDR1 SNHLY, CDR2 FYNNEI. The CDR3 totals 13 residues.

This clone has just a few counts. The V and J genes are TRBV19 and TRBJ2-7; D is ambiguous. The CDR3 length is 14 residues. Germline V gene data show CDR1 as LNHDA and CDR2 as SQIVND (reference sequence). Trimming removed 8 bases from V and 1 base from J, with 15 bases in between. The CDR3 bases are TGTGCCAGTTTTACCTACAGATTTTCCTACGAGCAGTACTTC. This translates into CASFTYRFSYEQYF.

This sequence joins TRBV5-4 and TRBJ2-2, with a tentative D call TRBD2 (5 bases). The CDR3 length is 15 residues. Trimming removed 1 base from V and 6 bases from J, with 13 bases in between. CDR1 SGHNT and CDR2 YYREEE come from the germline V gene (reference sequence). CDR3 amino acids: CASSLRGLGSGELFF. DNA for the CDR3: TGTGCCAGCAGCTTGCGCGGGCTAGGTTCCGGGGAGCTGTTTTTT.

Only one count was recorded for this clone. For the CDR3, the DNA is TGTGCCAGCAGCTTAACGAGCCGCAAAGCTTTCTTT. It encodes CASSLTSRKAFF. This sequence joins TRBV11-2 and TRBJ1-1; D is uncertain. V lost 2 bases and J lost 9, with 10 bases in between. The germline gives CDR1 SGHAT, CDR2 FQNNGV. The length of the CDR3 is 12 residues. The full variable domain, its missing parts supplied by reference TRBV11-2 and TRBJ1-1, is EAGVAQSPRYKIIEKRQSVAFWCNPISGHATLYWYQQILGQGPKLLIQFQNNGVVDDSQLPKDRFSAERLKGVDSTLKIQPAKLEDSAVYLCASSLTSRKAFFGQGTRLTVV.

The chain employs TRBV5-1 and TRBJ2-3; the match to TRBD2 covers 13 bases. After removal of 4 bases from V and 1 base from J, the junction contained 6 bases not matched to a gene. The CDR3 loop spans 17 amino acids. Germline V gives CDR1 SGHRS, CDR2 YFSETQ. Here the CDR3 DNA reads TGCGCCAGCAGCCTATGGACTAGCGGGGGCGGCACAGATACGCAGTATTTT. This sequence encodes CASSLWTSGGGTDTQYF. Looking up the rest from reference TRBV5-1 and TRBJ2-3 gives the full variable domain: KAGVTQTPRYLIKTRGQQVTLSCSPISGHRSVSWYQQTPGQGLQFLFEYFSETQRNKGNFPGRFSGRQFSNSRSEMNVSTLELGDSALYLCASSLWTSGGGTDTQYFGPGTRLTVL.

This clone occurred once. The genes are TRBV5-6 and TRBJ1-5; perhaps TRBD1 as D (6 bases). Looked up from germline, CDR1 is SGHDT and CDR2 is YYEEEE. The CDR3 contains 14 residues. Trimming left V 4 bases short and J 7 bases short, with 15 bases between. CDR3 in amino acids: CASSGWGGRQPQHF. The CDR3 DNA is TGTGCCAGCAGCGGCTGGGGGGGCAGGCAGCCCCAGCATTTT.

This chain links TRBV6-6 with TRBJ2-3; TRBD1 matches at 7 bases. V trimming: 0 bases; J trimming: 6 bases; junction bases outside the gene matches: 9. This CDR3 spans 16 amino acids. Germline V CDR1 and CDR2: MNHNY, SVGAGI (reference sequence). The CDR3 region is CASSYSAGRGQDTQYF. In DNA form, the CDR3 reads TGTGCCAGCAGTTACTCCGCCGGTAGGGGACAGGATACGCAGTATTTT.

The chain recombines TRBV7-3 with TRBJ1-1; D is unresolved. CDR3 size: 16 residues. The V end was cut by 2 bases, the J end by 0 bases, with 13 bases between. CDR1 SGHTA and CDR2 FQGTGA come from the germline V gene. The CDR3 region has the DNA TGTGCCAGCAGCTTACAAGGGCCGGGGATGAACACTGAAGCTTTCTTT. Amino acids: CASSLQGPGMNTEAFF. Drawing the rest from reference TRBV7-3 and TRBJ1-1, the complete variable domain is GAGVSQTPSNKVTEKGKYVELRCDPISGHTALYWYRQSLGQGPEFLIYFQGTGAADDSGLPNDRFFAVRPEGSVSTLKIQRTERGDSAVYLCASSLQGPGMNTEAFFGQGTRLTVV.